Shown below are 29 T cell receptor beta chains from a single sample sequenced in a study of a mutant IDH1 vaccine in newly diagnosed glioma. Specified time point: week 23, last vaccination. With topical imiquimod, each dose of the vaccine consisted of 300 ug of mutant IDH1 20-mer peptide. Their antigens are not known. TCRdb's table, derived via immunoSEQ multiplex PCR, lists solely in-frame clones and lacks some. Of 50,000 to 70,000 clones listed, about 81% are singletons. The input for sequencing was PBMCs, taken from a glioma patient whose treatment included an IDH1 peptide vaccine. The receptors come from a woman aged 40 to 50 with glioma. Some clones in this sample may be carry-over from other donors' samples.

This rearrangement joins TRBV6-1 to TRBJ1-4; D is unresolved. This CDR3 contains 14 residues. Germline-derived CDR1 and CDR2 are MNHNS and SASEGT. Between the trimmed V and J ends, which lost 4 bases and 7 bases, there was a span of 13 bases. The CDR3 loop is CASSVQVGGEKLFF. CDR3 bases: TGTGCCAGCAGTGTTCAAGTCGGTGGTGAAAAACTGTTTTTT.

The chain couples TRBV5-6 to TRBJ2-7; D is uncertain. Germline V gene sequence: CDR1 SGHDT, CDR2 YYEEEE. Trimming removed 3 bases at V and 7 bases at J, with 8 bases between. This CDR3 spans 11 amino acids. The CDR3 DNA follows: TGTGCCAGCAGCTCGGTCTGGGAGCAGTACTTC. Residues: CASSSVWEQYF. Filled out from reference TRBV5-6 and TRBJ2-7, the complete variable domain reads DAGVTQSPTHLIKTRGQQVTLRCSPKSGHDTVSWYQQALGQGPQFIFQYYEEEERQRGNFPDRFSGHQFPNYSSELNVNALLLGDSALYLCASSSVWEQYFGPGTRLTVT.

This clone came up a few times. The rearrangement joins TRBV27 to TRBJ1-4; D might be TRBD1 (5 bases). This CDR3 has 15 residues. Trimming left V 4 bases short and J 3 bases short, with 12 bases between. The V gene's germline CDR1 is MNHEY and CDR2 SMNVEV (reference sequence). The CDR3 nucleotides are TGTGCCAGCAGTTCCCGGGACTCTGCTAATGAAAAACTGTTTTTT. Translated: CASSSRDSANEKLFF.

The CDR3 reads CASSRIRTDTQYF. DNA for the CDR3: TGTGCCAGCAGCCGGATTCGCACAGATACGCAGTATTTT. J is TRBJ2-3 and V is TRBV7-8; no firm D call. Trimming took 5 bases from V and 1 from J, leaving 7 bases between them. This CDR3 contains 13 residues. The germline V gene has CDR1 SGHVS and CDR2 FQNEAQ.

J is TRBJ1-2 and V is TRBV14; D unresolved. CDR1 is SGHDN, CDR2 FVKESK, per germline. This CDR3 is 13 amino acids long. Trimming left V 2 bases short and J 3 bases short, with 7 bases between. CDR3 nucleotides: TGTGCCAGCAGCCAATCCAGGTACTATGGCTACACCTTC. Its translation: CASSQSRYYGYTF.

The CDR3 loop reads CASSRTRGSTEAFF. CDR3 bases: TGTGCCAGCAGCCGCACCAGGGGGTCCACTGAAGCTTTCTTT. The chain carries TRBV7-6 and TRBJ1-1, with TRBD1 matching 7 bases. Germline CDR1 reads SGHVS; CDR2 reads FNYEAQ. Unmatched junction bases numbered 7, after V lost 5 bases and J lost 4 bases. The CDR3 length is 14 residues.

This clone was picked up one time. This chain links TRBV30 with TRBJ2-3, with 9 bases identical to TRBD2. V lost 2 bases to trimming and J lost 2 bases; unmatched junction nucleotides: 5. This CDR3 comprises 15 residues. Germline assignment: CDR1 GTSNPN and CDR2 SVGIG (reference sequence). The CDR3 sequence: CAWSRGGAYTDTQYF. The DNA for the CDR3 is TGTGCCTGGAGTCGCGGGGGGGCATACACAGATACGCAGTATTTT.

The J gene is TRBJ2-5, the V gene TRBV6-1; TRBD1 aligns across 9 bases. The CDR3 runs 16 residues. V gave up 3 bases and J gave up 2 bases; unmatched junction bases: 7. Germline lookup yields CDR1 MNHNS and CDR2 SASEGT. The CDR3 sequence is CASSEIPGQGQETQYF. In nucleotides, the CDR3 is TGTGCCAGCAGTGAGATCCCGGGACAGGGACAAGAGACCCAGTACTTC.

This clone was detected a few times. The J gene is TRBJ2-1, the V gene TRBV4-1; TRBD2 matches at 7 bases. This CDR3 comprises 16 residues. Germline values: CDR1 MGHRA, CDR2 YSYEKL. V lost 1 base and J lost 8; bases outside the gene matches: 11. DNA for the CDR3: TGCGCCAGCAGCCAAGGGGAGGGGCCCGGACCGGATGAGCAGTTCTTC. Translating it yields CASSQGEGPGPDEQFF.

The rearrangement uses TRBV7-2 and TRBJ1-2; weak D call: TRBD1 (6 bases). Germline lookup yields CDR1 SGHTA and CDR2 FQGNSA. Between the trimmed V and J ends, which lost 5 bases and 8 bases, there was a span of 15 bases. The CDR3 sequence is 13 residues long. The CDR3 protein is CASSETGLGGYTF. The DNA of the CDR3 is TGTGCCAGCAGCGAGACAGGTCTAGGAGGCTACACCTTC.

The chain joins TRBV7-2 to TRBJ2-5; 10 bases fit TRBD1. The CDR3 is made up of 14 amino acids. The junction had 4 bases not matched to a gene; V was cut back by 3 bases and J by 6 bases. The germline V gene encodes CDR1 SGHTA and CDR2 FQGNSA. The DNA of the CDR3 is TGTGCCAGCAGCTTGACAGGGGGCCGGAAGACCCAGTACTTC. Its translation: CASSLTGGRKTQYF.

A word on this clone: The junction shows a germline mismatch at one end, possibly a read error. This rearrangement joins TRBV11-2 to TRBJ1-1; no clear D. Looked up from germline, CDR1 is SGHAT and CDR2 is FQNNGV. The CDR3 sequence is 11 residues long. CDR3 coding DNA: TGTGCCAGCAGCTTATTTGGGTTCGGTCTCTTT. It is translated as CASSLFGFGLF.

This clone has more than one count but fewer than ten. The V and J genes are TRBV2 and TRBJ2-3, with 13 bases aligning to TRBD2. The germline V gene has CDR1 SNHLY and CDR2 FYNNEI. The CDR3 is 17 amino acids. The V segment lost 6 bases and the J segment 2 bases; nucleotides outside the gene matches: 8. Here the CDR3 reads CASRTGTSGDFTDTQYF. The DNA for the CDR3 is TGTGCCAGCAGAACCGGGACTAGCGGGGATTTCACAGATACGCAGTATTTT.

The chain combines TRBV7-9 with TRBJ1-5; no reliable D call. The CDR3 extends over 15 amino acids. V was shortened by 7 bases and J by 4 bases, with 17 bases between the two germline ends. CDR1 is SEHNR, CDR2 FQNEAQ, per germline (reference sequence). In nucleotides, the CDR3 is TGTGCCAGCACTCCTTCTGGTGCTTTAAATCAGCCCCAGCATTTT. Translation gives CASTPSGALNQPQHF. Variable domain in full (rest from reference TRBV7-9 and TRBJ1-5): DTGVSQNPRHKITKRGQNVTFRCDPISEHNRLYWYRQTLGQGPEFLTYFQNEAQLEKSRLLSDRFSAERPKGSFSTLEIQRTEQGDSAMYLCASTPSGALNQPQHFGDGTRLSIL.

J is TRBJ1-2 and V is TRBV7-9, with a weak D call TRBD1 (5 bases). The CDR3 has 11 amino acids. CDR1 and CDR2 from the germline V gene are SEHNR and FQNEAQ (reference sequence). V gave up 5 bases and J gave up 8 bases, with 9 bases separating them. The DNA for the CDR3 is TGTGCCAGCAGCCCCAGGGCCGGCTACACCTTC. This gives the protein CASSPRAGYTF. The whole variable domain, filled in from reference TRBV7-9 and TRBJ1-2, reads DTGVSQNPRHKITKRGQNVTFRCDPISEHNRLYWYRQTLGQGPEFLTYFQNEAQLEKSRLLSDRFSAERPKGSFSTLEIQRTEQGDSAMYLCASSPRAGYTFGSGTRLTVV.

The chain links TRBV2 to TRBJ2-7, with D possibly being TRBD2 (6 bases). Germline values: CDR1 SNHLY, CDR2 FYNNEI. This CDR3 spans 14 amino acids. Trimming removed 1 base from V and 7 bases from J, with 14 bases in between. This CDR3 reads CASSEGGVLGEQYF. CDR3 sequence (DNA): TGTGCCAGCAGTGAAGGGGGGGTTTTGGGTGAGCAGTACTTC.

The chain employs TRBV30 and TRBJ2-5, with 11 bases fitting TRBD2. CDR1 is GTSNPN, CDR2 SVGIG, per germline (reference sequence). J lost 4 bases, V lost 4 bases, and 5 bases had no gene match. This CDR3 is 14 amino acids long. This CDR3 reads CAWTLAGGRETQYF. The CDR3 DNA sequence: TGTGCCTGGACTTTAGCGGGGGGGCGAGAGACCCAGTACTTC.

The rearrangement uses TRBV7-6 and TRBJ1-4, with D unresolved. The CDR3 is made up of 15 amino acids. Trimming left V 3 bases short and J 0 bases short, with 8 bases between. Germline-derived CDR1 and CDR2 are SGHVS and FNYEAQ. DNA of the CDR3: TGTGCCAGCAGCTTCGGGAGTACAACTAATGAAAAACTGTTTTTT. Translating gives CASSFGSTTNEKLFF.

The chain joins TRBV19 to TRBJ1-5; 9 positions agree with TRBD1. Germline V gene data show CDR1 as LNHDA and CDR2 as SQIVND (reference sequence). This CDR3 is built from 15 residues. V was pared by 9 bases and J by 2 bases, with 8 bases of the junction left unmatched. The CDR3 reads CASQQGARGNQPQHF. The CDR3, as DNA: TGTGCCAGCCAACAGGGGGCGAGGGGCAATCAGCCCCAGCATTTT.

The chain's CDR3 is CASSPNGPTNQPQHF. The CDR3 nucleotides are TGTGCCAGCTCACCAAACGGGCCAACCAATCAGCCCCAGCATTTT. This sequence joins TRBV18 and TRBJ1-5; the D is unclear. The CDR3 has 15 amino acids. The germline CDR1 and CDR2 sequences are KGHSH and LQKENI. V gave up 2 bases and J gave up 3 bases, with 11 bases separating them.

The CDR3 region has the DNA TGTGCCAGCAGCTTGGCAGGGGCAGGGGGCCGGGGCGATGGCTACACCTTC. Translated: CASSLAGAGGRGDGYTF. The rearrangement links TRBV5-4 to TRBJ1-2; 8 bases fit TRBD1. Germline lookup yields CDR1 SGHNT and CDR2 YYREEE (reference sequence). The CDR3 has 17 amino acids. V dropped 0 bases and J dropped 6; count of bases not matched to a gene: 13.

The chain is built from TRBV19 and TRBJ1-6; D is unresolved. The CDR3 runs to 14 residues. Germline values: CDR1 LNHDA, CDR2 SQIVND (reference sequence). V gave up 3 bases and J gave up 4 bases, with 7 bases separating them. CDR3: CASSMTSYNSPLHF. The CDR3 bases are TGTGCCAGTAGTATGACGTCTTATAATTCACCCCTCCACTTT.

This clone occurred a few times. The chain has TRBV10-3 and TRBJ1-1; D gene ambiguous. The CDR3 length is 14 residues. The V gene's germline CDR1 is ENHRY and CDR2 SYGVKD. V lost 0 bases, J lost 2 bases, and 7 bases lay in between. In DNA form, the CDR3 reads TGTGCCATCAGTGAGTCCCCCCTAAACACTGAAGCTTTCTTT. This encodes CAISESPLNTEAFF.

The chain has TRBV27 and TRBJ1-5; no definite D call. There are 13 residues in the CDR3. CDR1 is MNHEY and CDR2 is SMNVEV in the germline V gene (reference sequence). The V gene lost 2 bases and the J gene lost 2 bases, with 4 bases spanning the gap. The CDR3 loop is CASSLRGNQPQHF. The CDR3 nucleotides read TGTGCCAGCAGTTTAAGGGGCAATCAGCCCCAGCATTTT.

This clone was picked up one time. The V and J genes are TRBV7-9 and TRBJ1-3; TRBD1 agrees at 9 bases. This CDR3 comprises 16 residues. J lost 0 bases, V lost 5 bases, and 5 bases had no gene match. Germline values: CDR1 SEHNR, CDR2 FQNEAQ (reference sequence). The CDR3 nucleotides read TGTGCCAGCAGCCATGGACAGGGGAGCTCTGGAAACACCATATATTTT. It codes for CASSHGQGSSGNTIYF.

The gene calls are TRBV27 and TRBJ2-7; TRBD1 agrees at 7 bases. CDR3 length: 14 residues. After removal of 3 bases from V and 2 bases from J, the junction contained 4 bases not matched to a gene. Per germline, CDR1 MNHEY and CDR2 SMNVEV (reference sequence). CDR3 sequence reads: CASSLLGQTYEQYF. Here the CDR3 DNA reads TGTGCCAGCAGTTTGTTGGGACAGACCTACGAGCAGTACTTC.

The DNA of the CDR3 is TGCAGCGTTCACTGGGTCGACGCGGCCCAGTACTTC. Amino acids: CSVHWVDAAQYF. The rearrangement links TRBV29-1 to TRBJ2-5; D remains ambiguous. This CDR3 region has 12 residues. V dropped 5 bases and J dropped 9 bases, with 16 bases sitting between them. Germline CDR1 and CDR2: SQVTM and ANQGSEA.

V usage is TRBV15 and J usage is TRBJ1-2; 7 bases line up with TRBD1. V lost 4 bases to trimming and J lost 4 bases; unmatched junction nucleotides: 6. Per germline, CDR1 LNHNV and CDR2 YYDKDF (reference sequence). CDR3 length equals 14 residues. The CDR3 spells CATSTIDRVYGYTF. The CDR3 region has the DNA TGTGCCACCAGCACGATCGACAGGGTCTATGGCTACACCTTC. Full variable domain (missing parts from reference TRBV15 and TRBJ1-2): DAMVIQNPRYQVTQFGKPVTLSCSQTLNHNVMYWYQQKSSQAPKLLFHYYDKDFNNEADTPDNFQSRRPNTSFCFLDIRSPGLGDTAMYLCATSTIDRVYGYTFGSGTRLTVV.

The rearrangement uses TRBV11-2 and TRBJ1-2; the D gene is possibly TRBD1 (6 bases). The length of the CDR3 is 15 residues. The V gene's germline CDR1 is SGHAT and CDR2 FQNNGV. Trimming shortened V by 2 bases and J by 2 bases, and 12 bases separated the two germline ends. DNA for the CDR3: TGTGCCAGCAGCTTATGGTTAGGGGGAAACTATGGCTACACCTTC. Translating it yields CASSLWLGGNYGYTF.